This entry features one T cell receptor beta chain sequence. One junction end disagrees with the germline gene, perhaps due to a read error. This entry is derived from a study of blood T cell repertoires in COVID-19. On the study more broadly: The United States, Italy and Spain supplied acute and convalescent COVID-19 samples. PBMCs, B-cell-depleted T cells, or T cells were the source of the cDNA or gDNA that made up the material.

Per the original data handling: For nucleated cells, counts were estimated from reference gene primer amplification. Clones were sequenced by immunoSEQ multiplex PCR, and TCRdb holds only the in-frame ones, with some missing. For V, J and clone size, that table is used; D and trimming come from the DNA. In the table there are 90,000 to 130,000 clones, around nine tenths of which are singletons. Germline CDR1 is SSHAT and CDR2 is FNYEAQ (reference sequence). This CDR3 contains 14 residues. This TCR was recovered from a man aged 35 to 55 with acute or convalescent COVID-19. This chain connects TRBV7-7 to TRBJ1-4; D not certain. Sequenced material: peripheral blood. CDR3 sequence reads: CASSPVGPNEKLFF. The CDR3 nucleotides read TGTGCTAGCAGTCCCGTGGGCCCTAATGAAAAACTGTTTTTT.